Presented here are 25 T cell receptor beta chains from one specimen sequenced in a study of shared clonotypes between healthy human individuals. Assay: immunoSEQ multiplex PCR; the TCRdb copy retains only in-frame clones and omits some. Of about 510,000 clones in the sample, approximately 95% were seen once. Material for sequencing was naive CD4+ T cells sorted from blood. Subset reported: CD45RA+ positively selected. The receptors shown here come from a woman aged 30 to 39 in good health.

J is TRBJ1-2 and V is TRBV6-5, with TRBD1 matching over 8 bases. Germline V gene data show CDR1 as MNHEY and CDR2 as SVGAGI. V gave up 6 bases and J gave up 8 bases; unmatched junction bases: 8. The CDR3 length is 13 residues. CDR3 sequence: CASSGGQAWGYTF. CDR3 DNA: TGTGCCAGCAGCGGGGGACAGGCCTGGGGCTACACCTTC.

This sequence joins TRBV4-1 and TRBJ2-2; D is possibly TRBD2 (5 bases). Germline assignment: CDR1 MGHRA and CDR2 YSYEKL. The CDR3 length is 16 residues. Deletions cut 1 base from V and 0 bases from J, with 9 bases between. The CDR3 here is CASSQGIGANTGELFF. CDR3 DNA: TGCGCCAGCAGCCAAGGGATCGGGGCGAACACCGGGGAGCTGTTTTTT.

This chain links TRBV19 with TRBJ2-1, with TRBD2 matching over 13 bases. The CDR3 is 17 residues long. The trim removed 1 base at V and 2 bases at J, leaving 2 bases unmatched. From germline, CDR1 is LNHDA and CDR2 SQIVND (reference sequence). CDR3 DNA sequence: TGTGCCAGTAGTATAGCCGGGACTAGCGGGACCTACAATGAGCAGTTCTTC. Translating gives CASSIAGTSGTYNEQFF.

The chain is built from TRBV29-1 and TRBJ2-3, with TRBD2 as a possible D gene (6 bases). The CDR3 runs to 15 residues. The ends were cut back, 0 bases at V and 5 bases at J, with 15 bases in the middle. The V gene's germline CDR1 is SQVTM and CDR2 ANQGSEA. The CDR3 reads CSVEDLGGKVDTQYF. The CDR3 region has the DNA TGCAGCGTTGAAGATCTTGGCGGGAAGGTAGATACGCAGTATTTT.

V and J are TRBV6-1 and TRBJ2-3; D might be TRBD2 (5 bases). Looked up from germline, CDR1 is MNHNS and CDR2 is SASEGT. The CDR3 is 13 amino acids. The V and J ends lost 8 bases and 0 bases respectively, with 9 bases between them. The CDR3 DNA is TGTGCCAGCGGCGGGTTAAGCACAGATACGCAGTATTTT. Protein: CASGGLSTDTQYF.

The V call is TRBV5-1, the J call TRBJ2-2; maybe TRBD1 (6 bases). The CDR3 is 16 amino acids. Germline V lookup: CDR1 SGHRS, CDR2 YFSETQ. V lost 4 bases, J lost 0 bases, and 13 bases lay in between. CDR3 in amino acids: CASSLPTGSNTGELFF. CDR3 bases: TGCGCCAGCAGCCTACCGACAGGATCGAACACCGGGGAGCTGTTTTTT.

The chain combines TRBV5-1 with TRBJ2-5; D uncertain. Trimming took off 0 bases at V and 1 base at J, with 13 bases between the two ends. The CDR3 covers 16 residues. Germline CDR1 reads SGHRS; CDR2 reads YFSETQ. The CDR3 DNA reads TGCGCCAGCAGCTTGGGGGTGGGTGCGGTCCAAGAGACCCAGTACTTC. This translates into CASSLGVGAVQETQYF.

This chain connects TRBV6-1 to TRBJ1-5; D unclear. The CDR3 is made up of 14 amino acids. V lost 1 base and J 2 bases, leaving 6 bases between the germline ends. Germline assignment: CDR1 MNHNS and CDR2 SASEGT. The DNA of the CDR3 is TGTGCCAGCAGTGAAGGCGTTGGCAATCAGCCCCAGCATTTT. Its protein product is CASSEGVGNQPQHF.

The rearrangement links TRBV28 to TRBJ1-6; D is unclear. Germline CDR1 is MDHEN and CDR2 is SYDVKM. This CDR3 has 15 amino acids. V lost 1 base, J lost 8 bases, and 12 bases lay in between. The CDR3 protein is CASSLSGSQHSPLHF. The CDR3 DNA reads TGTGCCAGCAGTTTATCAGGCAGCCAGCATTCACCCCTCCACTTT.

The V gene is TRBV4-1, the J gene TRBJ2-7; perhaps TRBD2 as D (7 bases). Trimming removed 0 bases at V and 6 bases at J, with 15 bases between. In germline, CDR1 is MGHRA, CDR2 YSYEKL. This CDR3 spans 15 amino acids. CDR3 amino acids: CASSQDRGAPSEQYF. The CDR3 DNA is TGCGCCAGCAGCCAAGATCGGGGGGCGCCCAGCGAGCAGTACTTC.

The genes are TRBV5-1 and TRBJ2-1; TRBD2 matches at 13 bases. Germline V CDR1 and CDR2: SGHRS, YFSETQ. CDR3 size: 15 residues. The V gene end was trimmed by 3 bases and the J gene end by 8 bases; junction bases not matched to a gene: 5. CDR3: CASSWTSGSIYEQFF. The DNA for the CDR3 is TGCGCCAGCAGCTGGACTAGCGGGAGCATCTATGAGCAGTTCTTC.

The V call is TRBV2, the J call TRBJ1-4; D is perhaps TRBD1 (5 bases). The CDR3 is 14 amino acids. With 7 bases removed from V and 8 bases from J, the gap between germline ends came to 17 bases. Germline V lookup: CDR1 SNHLY, CDR2 FYNNEI. CDR3 sequence reads: CASNMGLGREKLFF. The CDR3 DNA follows: TGTGCCAGCAACATGGGACTTGGTCGGGAAAAACTGTTTTTT.

V usage is TRBV19 and J usage is TRBJ2-7, with 10 bases identical to TRBD2. Germline V gene lookup returns CDR1 LNHDA and CDR2 SQIVND (reference sequence). Trimming cost V 5 bases and J 4 bases; bases outside gene matches: 8. The CDR3 runs 15 residues. DNA of the CDR3: TGTGCCAGTAGTCAAGCGGGAGGGCCGAAGTACGAGCAGTACTTC. Its translation is CASSQAGGPKYEQYF.

CDR3 sequence: CASSQVIRGRGYEQYF. DNA of the CDR3: TGTGCCAGCAGCCAAGTTATAAGGGGAAGGGGCTACGAGCAGTACTTC. The chain is built from TRBV4-2 and TRBJ2-7, with TRBD1 as a possible D gene (5 bases). Germline values: CDR1 LGHNA, CDR2 YNFKEQ. CDR3 size: 16 residues. The ends were cut back, 1 base at V and 3 bases at J, with 16 bases in the middle.

V is TRBV27 and J is TRBJ2-1, with 8 bases aligning to TRBD2. The germline V gene encodes CDR1 MNHEY and CDR2 SMNVEV (reference sequence). V was pared by 3 bases and J by 8 bases, with 18 bases of the junction left unmatched. The CDR3 length is 18 residues. The CDR3 sequence is CASSLEARPGGRQYEQFF. DNA of the CDR3: TGTGCCAGCAGTTTGGAGGCCCGGCCGGGCGGGAGGCAGTATGAGCAGTTCTTC.

This clone was seen just once. The chain recombines TRBV4-1 with TRBJ2-4, with TRBD2 identical over 8 bases. This CDR3 is 22 amino acids long. Germline V CDR1 and CDR2: MGHRA, YSYEKL. With V trimmed by 2 bases and J by 1 base, 22 bases remained unmatched. The CDR3: CASSQYAPGGRGGLQAKNIQYF. The CDR3 nucleotides read TGCGCCAGCAGCCAATACGCACCGGGGGGGCGAGGGGGTCTACAGGCCAAAAACATTCAGTACTTC.

The chain combines TRBV25-1 with TRBJ2-2; D possibly corresponds to TRBD2 (5 bases). This CDR3 is built from 12 residues. Per the germline V gene, CDR1 is MGHDK and CDR2 is SYGVNS. Trimming removed 6 bases from V and 4 bases from J, with 6 bases in between. In DNA, the CDR3 is TGTGCCAGCAGGGACTTCACCGGGGAGCTGTTTTTT. This gives the protein CASRDFTGELFF.

This clone was counted a single time. The chain combines TRBV10-3 with TRBJ2-5; 11 bases match TRBD2. The DNA end lines up better with TRBJ2-7; the J call may be wrong. The CDR3 contains 14 residues. In germline, CDR1 is ENHRY, CDR2 SYGVKD. CDR3 loop: CAISGLAGGSEQYF. Written as DNA, the CDR3 is TGTGCCATCAGTGGGCTAGCGGGAGGATCCGAGCAGTACTTC.

The CDR3 loop is CANSAFSNQPQHF. CDR3 in DNA: TGTGCCAACTCAGCTTTTAGCAATCAGCCCCAGCATTTT. V and J are TRBV28 and TRBJ1-5; D not resolved. The CDR3 length is 13 residues. Trimming removed 10 bases from V and 0 bases from J, with 10 bases in between. CDR1 MDHEN and CDR2 SYDVKM come from the germline V gene. Full variable domain (missing parts from reference TRBV28 and TRBJ1-5): DVKVTQSSRYLVKRTGEKVFLECVQDMDHENMFWYRQDPGLGLRLIYFSYDVKMKEKGDIPEGYSVSREKKERFSLILESASTNQTSMYLCANSAFSNQPQHFGDGTRLSIL.

A word on this clone: Other DNA sequences in the sample encode the same CDR3. CDR3 sequence: CASSIQYSNQPQHF. DNA for the CDR3: TGTGCCAGTAGTATACAGTATAGCAATCAGCCCCAGCATTTT. The chain couples TRBV19 to TRBJ1-5; D ambiguous. The CDR3 loop spans 14 amino acids. V was trimmed by 2 bases and J by 0 bases, leaving 5 bases between them. Germline CDR1 and CDR2: LNHDA and SQIVND (reference sequence).

The chain joins TRBV11-3 to TRBJ1-2; possibly TRBD1 for D (6 bases). This CDR3 has 13 amino acids. Germline assignment: CDR1 SGHNT and CDR2 YENEEA. Trimming stripped 5 bases from V and 7 bases from J, with 14 bases between. The CDR3 coding sequence is TGTGCCAGCAGCATAGTAGGGGGAAGTGGCTACACCTTC. As protein: CASSIVGGSGYTF.

V usage is TRBV13 and J usage is TRBJ2-2; no clear D gene. There are 16 residues in the CDR3. V gave up 5 bases and J gave up 0 bases, with 13 bases separating them. The germline gives CDR1 PRHDT, CDR2 FYEKMQ (reference sequence). The CDR3 spells CASSPAPGSNTGELFF. CDR3 nucleotide sequence: TGTGCCAGCAGCCCCGCACCGGGTTCGAACACCGGGGAGCTGTTTTTT.

The chain recombines TRBV29-1 with TRBJ2-2; D gene ambiguous. V was pared by 4 bases and J by 0 bases, with 6 bases between. From germline, CDR1 is SQVTM and CDR2 ANQGSEA. CDR3 length: 13 residues. In DNA form, the CDR3 reads TGCAGCGTTGTGACGGCGAACACCGGGGAGCTGTTTTTT. It codes for CSVVTANTGELFF.

The chain employs TRBV28 and TRBJ1-1, with a weak D call TRBD1 (6 bases). Trimming removed 6 bases at V and 5 bases at J, with 10 bases between. Germline CDR1 MDHEN, CDR2 SYDVKM. The CDR3 is 12 residues long. CDR3 nucleotides: TGTGCCAGCAGCACAGGGTGGACTGAAGCTTTCTTT. Translating gives CASSTGWTEAFF.

V and J are TRBV18 and TRBJ2-5; 7 bases match TRBD2. Germline V gene sequence: CDR1 KGHSH, CDR2 LQKENI. V dropped 3 bases and J dropped 2; count of bases not matched to a gene: 6. This CDR3 has 15 residues. The CDR3 loop is CASSPMVGGQETQYF. In nucleotides, the CDR3 is TGTGCCAGCTCACCGATGGTCGGGGGGCAAGAGACCCAGTACTTC. The full variable domain, its missing parts supplied by reference TRBV18 and TRBJ2-5, is NAGVMQNPRHLVRRRGQEARLRCSPMKGHSHVYWYRQLPEEGLKFMVYLQKENIIDESGMPKERFSAEFPKEGPSILRIQQVVRGDSAAYFCASSPMVGGQETQYFGPGTRLLVL.